This T cell receptor beta chain comes out of a study of cytomegalovirus exposure and HLA in healthy donors. Details on this clone: What it binds is not known.

The PCR ran on 60 Vbeta and 13 Jbeta primers. Libraries were prepared by immunoSEQ multiplex PCR; TCRdb keeps only in-frame clonotypes and omits some of them. The table records around 140,000 clones, around 80% of them present only once. This CDR3 comprises 14 residues. Losses at the gene ends were 6 bases for V and 9 bases for J; bases not matched to a gene: 9. Germline CDR1 reads SQVTM; CDR2 reads ANQGSEA. Study-wide results and caveats: TRBV6-2, TRBV6-3 and other indistinguishable V segments were excluded. A few chains linked to CMV were shown in vitro to be specific for CMV antigens.

The specimen sequenced was PBMCs. The chain combines TRBV29-1 with TRBJ2-1; 12 bases align to TRBD1. The clonotype was recovered from a man between 45 and 60 years old in good health and CMV-seronegative. The CDR3 region has the DNA TGCAGCGTGGGACAGGGGGCGAGGCTCGGTGAGCAGTTCTTC. Translated: CSVGQGARLGEQFF.